The T cell receptor (beta chain) under discussion was sequenced for a study of cytomegalovirus exposure and HLA in healthy donors. Regarding the study as a whole: Information on immune exposure was restricted to one variable (CMV serostatus).

Primers for the PCR totalled 60 Vbeta and 13 Jbeta. Sequencing used immunoSEQ multiplex PCR; TCRdb keeps in-frame clones, though not all of them. This repertoire includes about 51,000 clones. About this clone itself: Its antigen is not identified.

Germline CDR1 SGHTA, CDR2 FQGNSA. Trimming took 1 base from V and 0 from J; bases not matched to a gene: 8. The CDR3 runs to 18 residues. The clonotype was recovered from a man in his forties in good health and CMV-seropositive. The chain uses TRBV7-2 and TRBJ1-5, with 8 bases aligning to TRBD1. Sequenced material: PBMCs. This CDR3 reads CASSLVGTGDYSNQPQHF. Written as DNA, the CDR3 is TGTGCCAGCAGCTTAGTTGGGACAGGCGATTATAGCAATCAGCCCCAGCATTTT.